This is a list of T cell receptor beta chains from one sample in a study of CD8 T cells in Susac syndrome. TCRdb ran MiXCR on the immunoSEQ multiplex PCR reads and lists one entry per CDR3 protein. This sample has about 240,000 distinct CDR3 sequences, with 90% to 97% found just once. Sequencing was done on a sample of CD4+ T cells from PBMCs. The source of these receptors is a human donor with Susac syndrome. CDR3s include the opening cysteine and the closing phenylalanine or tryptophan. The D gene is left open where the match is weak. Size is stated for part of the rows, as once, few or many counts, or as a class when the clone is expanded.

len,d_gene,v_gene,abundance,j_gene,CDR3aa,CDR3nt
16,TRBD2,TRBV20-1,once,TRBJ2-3,CSASLRSGGRIDTQYF,TGCAGTGCTTCCTTACGTAGCGGGGGAAGGATAGATACGCAGTATTTT
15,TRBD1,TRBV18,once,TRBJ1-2,CASSLQGQEIYGYTF,TGTGCCAGCTCACTCCAGGGACAGGAAATTTATGGCTACACCTTC
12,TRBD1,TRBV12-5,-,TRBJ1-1,CASGLTGTEAFF,TGTGCTAGTGGCTTGACAGGGACTGAAGCTTTCTTT
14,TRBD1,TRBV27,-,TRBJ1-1,CASSLENRGTEAFF,TGTGCCAGCAGTTTGGAGAACAGGGGGACTGAAGCTTTCTTT
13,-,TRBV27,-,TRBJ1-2,CASGRGFNYGYTF,TGTGCCAGCGGTCGTGGGTTTAACTATGGCTACACCTTC
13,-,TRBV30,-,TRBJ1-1,CARTLGLGTEAFF,TGTGCCCGGACCCTGGGCCTGGGGACTGAAGCTTTCTTT
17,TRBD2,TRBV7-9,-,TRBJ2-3,CASSLVGLAGGTDTQYF,TGTGCCAGCAGCTTAGTAGGCCTAGCGGGAGGCACAGATACGCAGTATTTT
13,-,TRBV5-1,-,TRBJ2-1,CASSYDSYNEQFF,TGCGCCAGCAGCTATGACAGCTACAATGAGCAGTTCTTC
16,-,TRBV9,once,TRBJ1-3,CASSVRGDSGGNTIYF,TGTGCCAGCAGCGTCCGAGGGGACTCCGGTGGAAACACCATATATTTT
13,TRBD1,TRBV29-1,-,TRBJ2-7,CSVAATGGGEQYF,TGCAGCGTTGCGGCGACAGGGGGAGGCGAGCAGTACTTC
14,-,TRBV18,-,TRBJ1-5,CASSPLGSNQPQHF,TGTGCCAGCTCACCATTGGGGTCCAATCAGCCCCAGCATTTT
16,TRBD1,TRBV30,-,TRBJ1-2,CAWSSTGAASNYGYTF,TGTGCCTGGAGTAGTACAGGGGCCGCAAGTAACTATGGCTACACCTTC
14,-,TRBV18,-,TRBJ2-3,CASSPGQTTDTQYF,TGTGCCAGCTCACCTGGACAGACGACAGATACGCAGTATTTT
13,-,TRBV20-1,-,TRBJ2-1,CSARPAGLKGQFF,TGCAGTGCTAGACCCGCGGGACTCAAGGGGCAGTTCTTC
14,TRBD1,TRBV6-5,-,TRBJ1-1,CASSPVVGQAEAFF,TGTGCCAGCAGCCCAGTGGTGGGACAGGCTGAAGCTTTCTTT
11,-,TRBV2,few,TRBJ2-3,CASRGTDTQYF,TGTGCCAGCCGGGGCACAGATACGCAGTATTTT
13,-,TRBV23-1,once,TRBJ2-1,CASSHQTPVSQFF,TGCGCCAGCAGTCATCAAACCCCGGTCTCCCAGTTCTTC
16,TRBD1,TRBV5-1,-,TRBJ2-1,CASSTGTGSRGNEQFF,TGCGCCAGCAGCACCGGGACAGGGAGTAGAGGGAATGAGCAGTTCTTC
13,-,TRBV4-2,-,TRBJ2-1,CASSLALKNEQFF,TGTGCCAGCAGCCTCGCACTAAAAAATGAGCAGTTCTTC
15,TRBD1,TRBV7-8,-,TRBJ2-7,CASSRQRQGAWEQYF,TGTGCCAGCAGCCGACAGAGACAGGGGGCTTGGGAGCAGTACTTC
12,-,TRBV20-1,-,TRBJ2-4,CSAIAERNIQYF,TGCAGTGCCATTGCGGAGAGGAACATTCAGTACTTC
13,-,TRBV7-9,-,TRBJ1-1,CASSLLEGTEAFF,TGTGCCAGCAGCTTGCTCGAAGGCACTGAAGCTTTCTTT
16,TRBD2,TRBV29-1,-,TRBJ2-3,CSVTNWLAGGTDTQYF,TGCAGCGTTACTAACTGGCTAGCGGGAGGCACAGATACGCAGTATTTT
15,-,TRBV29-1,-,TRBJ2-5,CSVVEAWGASETQYF,TGCAGCGTTGTGGAAGCTTGGGGGGCGTCGGAGACCCAGTACTTC
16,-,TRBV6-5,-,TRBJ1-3,CASSYSWGTGRNTIYF,TGTGCCAGCAGTTACTCTTGGGGGACGGGGCGAAACACCATATATTTT
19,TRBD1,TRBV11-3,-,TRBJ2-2,CASSLQKRWGDRDTGELFF,TGTGCCAGCAGCTTGCAGAAACGATGGGGGGACAGGGATACCGGGGAGCTGTTTTTT
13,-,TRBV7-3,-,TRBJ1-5,CASSLTRTQPQHF,TGTGCCAGCAGCTTAACTAGGACTCAGCCCCAGCATTTT
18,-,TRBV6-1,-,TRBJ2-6,CASRDPQGPASGANVLTF,TGTGCCAGCAGAGACCCACAGGGACCAGCCTCTGGGGCCAACGTCCTGACTTTC
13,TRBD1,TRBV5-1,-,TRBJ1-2,CASSWDRVDGYTF,TGCGCCAGCAGCTGGGACAGGGTTGATGGCTACACCTTC
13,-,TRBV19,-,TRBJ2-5,CASSSGHQETQYF,TGTGCCAGTAGTTCAGGGCACCAAGAGACCCAGTACTTC
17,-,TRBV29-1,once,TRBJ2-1,CSVGGGAHQERHNEQFF,TGCAGCGTTGGAGGGGGGGCCCATCAAGAAAGACACAATGAGCAGTTCTTC
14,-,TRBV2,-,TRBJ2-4,CASSEGTNKNIQYF,TGTGCCAGCAGTGAAGGGACCAACAAAAACATTCAGTACTTC
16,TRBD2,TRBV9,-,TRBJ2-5,CASSPGLAGGHETQYF,TGTGCCAGCAGCCCGGGACTAGCGGGAGGTCATGAGACCCAGTACTTC
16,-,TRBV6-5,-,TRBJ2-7,CASSYSTGRSRYEQYF,TGTGCCAGCAGTTACTCTACGGGACGGAGTCGATACGAGCAGTACTTC
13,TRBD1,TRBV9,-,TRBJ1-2,CASSVGTGNGYTF,TGTGCCAGCAGCGTCGGGACAGGGAATGGCTACACCTTC
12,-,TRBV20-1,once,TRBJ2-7,CSASPYSYEQYF,TGCAGTGCTAGCCCCTACAGCTACGAGCAGTACTTC
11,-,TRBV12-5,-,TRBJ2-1,CASGTYQEQFF,TGTGCTAGTGGTACTTACCAGGAGCAGTTCTTC
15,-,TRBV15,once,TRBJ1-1,CATSRVFVEGTEAFF,TGTGCCACCAGCAGAGTATTTGTTGAGGGCACTGAAGCTTTCTTT
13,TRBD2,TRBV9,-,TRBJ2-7,CASSKGTNYGQYF,TGTGCCAGCAGTAAAGGGACTAACTACGGGCAGTACTTC
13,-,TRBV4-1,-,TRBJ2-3,CASSPRFLDTQYF,TGCGCCAGCAGCCCCCGTTTCTTGGATACGCAGTATTTT
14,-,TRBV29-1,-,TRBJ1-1,CSSSGSARDTEAFF,TGCAGCTCCTCGGGCTCCGCGAGGGACACTGAAGCTTTCTTT
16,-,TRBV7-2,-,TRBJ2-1,CASSLAQGRSYNEQFF,TGTGCCAGCAGCTTAGCGCAGGGGCGATCCTACAATGAGCAGTTCTTC
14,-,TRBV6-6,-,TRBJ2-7,CASSTDGVFGEQYF,TGTGCCAGCAGTACGGATGGGGTTTTCGGGGAGCAGTACTTC
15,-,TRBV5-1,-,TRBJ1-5,CASSLGFVGDQPQHF,TGCGCCAGCAGCTTGGGGTTTGTAGGGGATCAGCCCCAGCATTTT